One and the same sample provided the 7 T cell receptor beta chains below, sequenced in a study of blood T cell repertoires in COVID-19. Some clones are missing from TCRdb's copy, which holds only in-frame ones; the method was immunoSEQ multiplex PCR. The table lists 210,000 or so clones, about 82% of them singletons, with 10% in the top ten. Sequencing input: peripheral blood. The origin of the receptors is a woman older than 75 with acute or convalescent COVID-19.

This clone has only one observation. The gene calls are TRBV4-1 and TRBJ1-2; D perhaps matches TRBD1 (5 bases). The V end lost 1 base, the J end lost 8 bases, and 14 bases lay between the germline ends. Germline V gene data show CDR1 as MGHRA and CDR2 as YSYEKL. The CDR3 has 14 amino acids. CDR3 nucleotide sequence: TGCGCCAGCAGCCAAGTCGGAACAGGATGGGGCTACACCTTC. Residues: CASSQVGTGWGYTF.

The chain carries TRBV19 and TRBJ1-5; D ambiguous. This CDR3 comprises 14 residues. CDR1 and CDR2 (germline): LNHDA, SQIVND (reference sequence). V was cut by 5 bases and J by 2 bases, with 10 bases left in between. The CDR3 region has the DNA TGTGCCAGTAGTCCCCGGGAGGGCAATCAGCCCCAGCATTTT. As protein: CASSPREGNQPQHF. Combining the CDR3 with reference TRBV19 and TRBJ1-5 gives the whole variable domain DGGITQSPKYLFRKEGQNVTLSCEQNLNHDAMYWYRQDPGQGLRLIYYSQIVNDFQKGDIAEGYSVSREKKESFPLTVTSAQKNPTAFYLCASSPREGNQPQHFGDGTRLSIL.

This clone has more than one count but fewer than ten. The genes are TRBV11-2 and TRBJ2-7; 10 bases fit TRBD2. The CDR3 covers 18 residues. Per germline, CDR1 SGHAT and CDR2 FQNNGV. Losses at the gene ends were 0 bases for V and 4 bases for J; bases not matched to a gene: 12. CDR3 residues: CASSLDPSGLATLYEQYF. DNA of the CDR3: TGTGCCAGCAGCTTAGATCCGTCGGGACTAGCGACACTATACGAGCAGTACTTC.

The chain is built from TRBV6-4 and TRBJ1-2, with a possible D match to TRBD1 (5 bases). V was pared by 3 bases and J by 2 bases, with 13 bases between. Germline values: CDR1 MRHNA, CDR2 SNTAGT. The CDR3 covers 15 residues. The CDR3 sequence is CASSEMPTANYGYTF. The CDR3 coding sequence is TGTGCCAGCAGTGAAATGCCGACAGCGAACTATGGCTACACCTTC.

This chain links TRBV19 with TRBJ2-1; maybe TRBD1 (5 bases). V was pared by 9 bases and J by 7 bases, with 19 bases between. The CDR3 spans 14 residues. CDR1 LNHDA and CDR2 SQIVND come from the germline V gene (reference sequence). CDR3 loop: CASRNRGRDNEQFF. CDR3 DNA: TGTGCCAGCAGAAATAGGGGAAGAGATAATGAGCAGTTCTTC.

The chain links TRBV19 to TRBJ2-5; TRBD2 might be the D (5 bases). Looked up from germline, CDR1 is LNHDA and CDR2 is SQIVND (reference sequence). This CDR3 is built from 18 residues. The germline V and J ends were trimmed by 5 bases and 2 bases, with 24 bases remaining between them. As DNA, the CDR3 is TGTGCCAGTAGTGCCTGGGGAGATTATGATCGTTTACAAGAGACCCAGTACTTC. Its translation: CASSAWGDYDRLQETQYF.

The chain links TRBV6-6 to TRBJ1-3, with a tentative D call TRBD1 (5 bases). CDR1 is MNHNY, CDR2 SVGAGI, per germline (reference sequence). This CDR3 contains 15 residues. The V gene lost 6 bases and the J gene lost 0 bases, with 12 bases spanning the gap. CDR3 nucleotide sequence: TGTGCCAGCAGACAGGCCGACTTCTCTGGAAACACCATATATTTT. It translates to CASRQADFSGNTIYF.